The subject of this entry is one TCR beta chain. As yet, its antigen is unknown. Time point described: persistent/refractory GD, antithyroid drugs over 5 years with positive TRAb. From PBMCs, RNA was extracted and then used to make the TCR library. Building of the TCR beta libraries involved iRepertoire HTBI primers and Arm-PCR of CDR3 regions. TCRdb processed the multiplex PCR reads anew with MiXCR; each CDR3 protein has one entry. Of roughly 400,000 distinct CDR3 sequences listed, approximately 22% are singletons. Deletions cut 1 base from V and 4 bases from J, with 7 bases between. The CDR3 covers 14 residues. Germline assignment: CDR1 SGHTA and CDR2 FQGNSA. This sample stems from a study of regulatory T cells in long-lasting Graves disease. Study-wide points: Persistent Graves' patients had lower TCR diversity than newly diagnosed ones.

This sample comprised peripheral blood mononuclear cells (PBMCs), obtained when the disease was refractory, from a patient treated with antithyroid drugs. The clonotype was recovered from a female donor with Graves disease. V gene TRBV7-2 combines with J gene TRBJ2-2; D remains ambiguous. The CDR3: CASSLVQTTGELFF. The CDR3 DNA follows: TGTGCCAGCAGCTTAGTACAGACCACCGGGGAGCTGTTTTTT.